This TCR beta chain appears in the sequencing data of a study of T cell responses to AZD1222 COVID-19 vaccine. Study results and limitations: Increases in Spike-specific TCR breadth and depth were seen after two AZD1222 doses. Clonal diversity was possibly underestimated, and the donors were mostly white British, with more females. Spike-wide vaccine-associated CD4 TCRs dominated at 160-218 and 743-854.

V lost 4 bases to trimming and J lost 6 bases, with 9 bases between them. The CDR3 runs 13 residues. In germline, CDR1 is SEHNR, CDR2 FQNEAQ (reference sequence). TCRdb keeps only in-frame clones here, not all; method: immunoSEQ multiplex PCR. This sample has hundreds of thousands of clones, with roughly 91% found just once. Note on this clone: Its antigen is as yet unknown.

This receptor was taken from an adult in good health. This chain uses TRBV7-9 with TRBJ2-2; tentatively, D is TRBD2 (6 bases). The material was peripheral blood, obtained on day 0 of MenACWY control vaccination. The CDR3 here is CASSSWGAGELFF. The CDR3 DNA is TGTGCCAGCAGCTCCTGGGGGGCCGGGGAGCTGTTTTTT.